Following are 12 T cell receptor beta chains from one sample sequenced in a study of Tregs in tolerant kidney transplant recipients. Assay: immunoSEQ multiplex PCR; the TCRdb copy retains only in-frame clones and omits some. The profile shows 15,000 to 18,000 clones, nearly 55% of them singletons. After about 6 days with irradiated graft donor PBMCs, CFSE-labeled recipient PBMCs were FACS-sorted. Their target antigens are unknown. This specimen was CD4+ T cells from blood cultured with allogeneic cells, taken before the transplant. The receptor set was obtained from a human patient who received a combined kidney and bone marrow transplant.

J is TRBJ2-7 and V is TRBV5-1; TRBD1 matches at 7 bases. From germline, CDR1 is SGHRS and CDR2 YFSETQ. The J segment lost 4 bases and the V segment lost 2 bases, leaving 6 bases of the junction unmatched. This CDR3 has 14 residues. In DNA, the CDR3 is TGCGCCAGCAGCTTACAGGGGTACCATTACGAGCAGTACTTC. Its translation: CASSLQGYHYEQYF.

This clone showed up just a few times. The genes are TRBV28 and TRBJ1-4, with D maybe TRBD1 (5 bases). Trimming stripped 8 bases from V and 2 bases from J, with 18 bases between. The germline V gene encodes CDR1 MDHEN and CDR2 SYDVKM. The CDR3 covers 16 residues. Written as DNA, the CDR3 is TGTGCCAGCTCCTCGGGAGGGACTTTTACTAATGAAAAACTGTTTTTT. The encoded protein is CASSSGGTFTNEKLFF.

In its sample, this clone is medium-sized (0.01 to 0.1%). The rearrangement links TRBV21-1 to TRBJ1-3; TRBD1 is the table's D call, not checked against the DNA. TRBV21-1 constitutes a pseudogene. This CDR3 contains 18 residues. CDR3 sequence: CASTQTGTTVPSGNTIYF. DNA for the CDR3: TGTGCCAGCACCCAGACCGGGACAACCGTTCCCTCTGGAAACACCATATATTTT.

This clone was recorded only once. The rearrangement joins TRBV13 to TRBJ2-1; the match to TRBD2 covers 10 bases. The J segment lost 5 bases and the V segment lost 3 bases, leaving 7 bases of the junction unmatched. The CDR3 totals 16 residues. Looked up from germline, CDR1 is PRHDT and CDR2 is FYEKMQ (reference sequence). The CDR3 DNA follows: TGTGCCAGCAGCTTTGAGGTCGGACTAGCGGACAATGAGCAGTTCTTC. Residues: CASSFEVGLADNEQFF.

The chain uses TRBV5-1 and TRBJ2-1; D not resolved. Germline CDR1 SGHRS, CDR2 YFSETQ. The CDR3 length is 13 residues. The V and J ends lost 0 bases and 5 bases respectively, with 6 bases between them. The CDR3 DNA reads TGCGCCAGCAGCTTGGCTTTCGACAATGAGCAGTTCTTC. It yields the protein CASSLAFDNEQFF.

The chain recombines TRBV5-4 with TRBJ2-3, with a possible D match to TRBD2 (7 bases). The CDR3 runs to 15 residues. Germline values: CDR1 SGHNT, CDR2 YYREEE (reference sequence). V was shortened by 2 bases and J by 5 bases, with 15 bases between the two germline ends. CDR3 loop: CASSFAGAGGDTQYF. DNA of the CDR3: TGTGCCAGCAGCTTCGCGGGGGCAGGAGGAGATACGCAGTATTTT.

The V gene is TRBV9, the J gene TRBJ1-1; D not certain. The CDR3 totals 13 residues. Deletions cut 0 bases from V and 2 bases from J, with 5 bases between. Germline assignment: CDR1 SGDLS and CDR2 YYNGEE. The CDR3 coding sequence is TGTGCCAGCAGCGTAGGGGCCAACACTGAAGCTTTCTTT. Its translation: CASSVGANTEAFF.

J is TRBJ1-6 and V is TRBV6-5; D not resolved. Trimming stripped 6 bases from V and 6 bases from J, with 6 bases between. The germline CDR1 and CDR2 sequences are MNHEY and SVGAGI. The CDR3 has 12 amino acids. This CDR3 reads CASRHSNSPLHF. DNA of the CDR3: TGTGCCAGCAGACACAGTAATTCACCCCTCCACTTT.

This clone is categorized as medium-sized. V gene TRBV30 combines with J gene TRBJ1-5; TRBD1 might be the D (6 bases). CDR3 length: 12 amino acids. Germline V gene sequence: CDR1 GTSNPN, CDR2 SVGIG (reference sequence). The V end lost 3 bases, the J end lost 6 bases, and 9 bases lay between the germline ends. The CDR3 nucleotides are TGTGCCTGGAGCAGGGGTCCTCAGCCCCAGCATTTT. Translation: CAWSRGPQPQHF. The full variable domain, rest sourced from reference TRBV30 and TRBJ1-5, is SQTIHQWPATLVQPVGSPLSLECTVEGTSNPNLYWYRQAAGRGLQLLFYSVGIGQISSEVPQNLSASRPQDRQFILSSKKLLLSDSGFYLCAWSRGPQPQHFGDGTRLSIL.

V is TRBV19 and J is TRBJ1-1; 8 bases fit TRBD1. This CDR3 contains 16 residues. The germline CDR1 and CDR2 sequences are LNHDA and SQIVND (reference sequence). Losses at the gene ends were 2 bases for V and 0 bases for J; bases not matched to a gene: 5. CDR3: CASSIWTGIMNTEAFF. CDR3 sequence (DNA): TGTGCCAGTAGTATATGGACAGGGATAATGAACACTGAAGCTTTCTTT.

V is TRBV10-3 and J is TRBJ2-7, with D maybe TRBD2 (6 bases). The germline V gene encodes CDR1 ENHRY and CDR2 SYGVKD. Trimming cost V 4 bases and J 4 bases, with 17 bases left between them. There are 15 residues in the CDR3. The DNA for the CDR3 is TGTGCCATCAGTGGGGAGGATGGGGGGATATACGAGCAGTACTTC. Protein product: CAISGEDGGIYEQYF.

This clone showed up just a few times. The V and J genes are TRBV25-1 and TRBJ1-1; 8 nucleotides align to TRBD1. The germline V gene encodes CDR1 MGHDK and CDR2 SYGVNS. With 6 bases clipped from V and 5 bases from J, the junction kept 11 bases outside the gene matches. The CDR3 extends over 15 amino acids. The CDR3 is CASSPARGRQTEAFF. CDR3 sequence (DNA): TGTGCCAGCAGCCCAGCCAGGGGGCGACAGACTGAAGCTTTCTTT.